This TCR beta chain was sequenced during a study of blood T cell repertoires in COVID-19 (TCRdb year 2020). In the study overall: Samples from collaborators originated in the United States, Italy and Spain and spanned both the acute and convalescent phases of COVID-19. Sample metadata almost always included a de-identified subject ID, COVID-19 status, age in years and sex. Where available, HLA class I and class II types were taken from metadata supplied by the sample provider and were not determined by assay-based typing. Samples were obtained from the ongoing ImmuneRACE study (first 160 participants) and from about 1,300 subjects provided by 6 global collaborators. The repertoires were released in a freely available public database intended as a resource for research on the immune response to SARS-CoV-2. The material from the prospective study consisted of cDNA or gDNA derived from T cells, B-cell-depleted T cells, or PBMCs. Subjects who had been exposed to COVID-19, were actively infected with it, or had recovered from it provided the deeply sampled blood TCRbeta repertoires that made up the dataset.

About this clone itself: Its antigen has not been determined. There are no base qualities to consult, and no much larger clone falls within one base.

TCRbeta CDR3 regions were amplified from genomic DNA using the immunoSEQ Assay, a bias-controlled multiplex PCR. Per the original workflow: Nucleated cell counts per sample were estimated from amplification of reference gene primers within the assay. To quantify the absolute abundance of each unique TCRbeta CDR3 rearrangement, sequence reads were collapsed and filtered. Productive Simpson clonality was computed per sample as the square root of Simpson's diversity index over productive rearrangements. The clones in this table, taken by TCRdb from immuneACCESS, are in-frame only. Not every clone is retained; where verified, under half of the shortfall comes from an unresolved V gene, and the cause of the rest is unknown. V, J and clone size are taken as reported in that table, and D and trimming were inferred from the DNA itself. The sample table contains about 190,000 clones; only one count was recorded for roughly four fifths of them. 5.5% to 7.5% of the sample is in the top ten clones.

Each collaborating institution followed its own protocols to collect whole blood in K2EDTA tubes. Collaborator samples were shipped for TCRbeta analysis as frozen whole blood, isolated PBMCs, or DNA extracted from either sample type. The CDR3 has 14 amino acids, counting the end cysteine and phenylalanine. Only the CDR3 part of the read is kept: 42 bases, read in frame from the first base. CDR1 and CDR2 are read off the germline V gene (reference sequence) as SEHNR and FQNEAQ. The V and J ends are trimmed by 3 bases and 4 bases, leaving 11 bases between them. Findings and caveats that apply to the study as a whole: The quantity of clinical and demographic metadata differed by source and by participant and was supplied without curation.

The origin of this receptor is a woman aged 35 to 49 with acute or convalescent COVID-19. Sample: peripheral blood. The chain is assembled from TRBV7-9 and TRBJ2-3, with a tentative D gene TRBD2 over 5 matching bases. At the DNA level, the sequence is TGTGCCAGCAGCTTCGTGAAGGGAGCAGATACGCAGTATTTT. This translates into CASSFVKGADTQYF.